Given below is one TCR beta chain in context. Antigen: not known. The unexposed donors gave CD4+ T cells in 2011-2018, prior to COVID-19. CD4+ T cells were isolated from the cells after around 11 days of culture. As cell numbers allowed, unexposed-donor CD4+ T cells faced SARS-CoV-2 S/N and four cold-coronavirus spikes. This record comes from a study of CD4 T cells in relation to SARS-CoV-2 and coronaviruses. Study-wide background: ViraFEST: roughly 10-day antigen culture of PBMCs, then TCR beta CDR3 sequencing.

Looked up from germline, CDR1 is SGHRS and CDR2 is YFSETQ. Germline trimming cut 0 bases from V and 5 bases from J; bases unmatched to any gene: 11. This CDR3 comprises 17 residues. The table came from immunoSEQ multiplex PCR; TCRdb's copy has only in-frame clones and leaves some out. The sample has roughly 20,000 clones; approximately 82% are singletons. The sample consisted of CD4+ T cells from PBMCs, cultured in vitro. The J gene is TRBJ2-5, the V gene TRBV5-1; 9 bases line up with TRBD2. The origin of this receptor is a human donor in good health. CDR3 bases: TGCGCCAGCAGCTTGGGTGGGGGACTAGCTACGATGGAGACCCAGTACTTC. This translates into CASSLGGGLATMETQYF.